The clone carrying this T cell receptor beta chain was seen more than once but under ten times. The antigen is undetermined. V lost 0 bases and J 4 bases, leaving 5 bases between the germline ends. There are 13 residues in the CDR3. Germline assignment: CDR1 SGHDN and CDR2 FVKESK. The record originates from a study of T cells in localized non-small cell lung cancer. Whole-study results and caveats: Compared with tumor, uninvolved adjacent lung displayed greater T cell clonality, ranking highest overall.

Sequenced by immunoSEQ multiplex PCR; TCRdb stores in-frame clones only, minus some. The sample holds 1,000 or so clones, under 35% seen once. V usage is TRBV14 and J usage is TRBJ2-3; D is unclear. The receptor was isolated from a woman between 18 and 55 years old with stage III lung adenocarcinoma. The sample consisted of lung tumor tissue, taken before any cancer treatment. CDR3 DNA: TGTGCCAGCAGCCAAGAGTATCCAGATACGCAGTATTTT. Protein: CASSQEYPDTQYF.